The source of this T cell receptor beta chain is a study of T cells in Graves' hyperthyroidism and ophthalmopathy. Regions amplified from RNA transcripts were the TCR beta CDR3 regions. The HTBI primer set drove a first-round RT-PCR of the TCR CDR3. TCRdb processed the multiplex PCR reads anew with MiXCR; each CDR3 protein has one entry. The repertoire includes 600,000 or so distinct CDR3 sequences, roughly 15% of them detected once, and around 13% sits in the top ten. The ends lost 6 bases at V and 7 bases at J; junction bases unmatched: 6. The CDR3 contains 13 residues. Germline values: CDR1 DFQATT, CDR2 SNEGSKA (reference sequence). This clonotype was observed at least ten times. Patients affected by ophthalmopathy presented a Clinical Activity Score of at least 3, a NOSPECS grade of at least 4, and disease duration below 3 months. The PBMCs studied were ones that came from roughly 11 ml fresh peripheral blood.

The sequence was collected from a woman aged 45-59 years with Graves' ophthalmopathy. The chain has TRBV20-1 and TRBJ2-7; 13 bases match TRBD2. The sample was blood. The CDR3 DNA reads TGCAGTGCCAGACTAGCGGGAGGACGGGAGCAGTACTTC. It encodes CSARLAGGREQYF.